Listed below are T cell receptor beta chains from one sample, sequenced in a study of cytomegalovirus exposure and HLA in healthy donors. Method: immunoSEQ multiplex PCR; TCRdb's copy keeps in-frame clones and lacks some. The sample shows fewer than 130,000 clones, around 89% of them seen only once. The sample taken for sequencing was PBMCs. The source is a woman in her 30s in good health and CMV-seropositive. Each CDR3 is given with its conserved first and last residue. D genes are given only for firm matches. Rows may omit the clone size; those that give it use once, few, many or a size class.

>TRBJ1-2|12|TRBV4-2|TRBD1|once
TGTGCCAGCAGCCAGACAGGGGATGGCTACACCTTC
CASSQTGDGYTF
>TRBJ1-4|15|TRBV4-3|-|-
TGCGCCAGCAGCCAAGAAAATCAGGGGAATGAAAAACTGTTTTTT
CASSQENQGNEKLFF
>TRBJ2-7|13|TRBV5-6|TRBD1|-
TGTGCCAGCAGCAAGACAGGGGTCCACGAGCAGTACTTC
CASSKTGVHEQYF
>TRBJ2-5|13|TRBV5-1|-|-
TGCGCCAGCAGCTTCGGGAGTCGGGAGACCCAGTACTTC
CASSFGSRETQYF
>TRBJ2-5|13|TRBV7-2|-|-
TGTGCCAGCAGCCTCGCGGTCCAAGAGACCCAGTACTTC
CASSLAVQETQYF
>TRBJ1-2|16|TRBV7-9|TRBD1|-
TGTGCCAGCAGTCCGGGACAGACATTGAGGGGCTATGGCTACACCTTC
CASSPGQTLRGYGYTF
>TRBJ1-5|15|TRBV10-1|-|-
TGCGCCAGCAGTGATGCCAGAGGCAGCAATCAGCCCCAGCATTTT
CASSDARGSNQPQHF
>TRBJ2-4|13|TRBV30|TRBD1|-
TGTGCCTGGGGGGACAGGGGGATGGACATTCAGTACTTC
CAWGDRGMDIQYF
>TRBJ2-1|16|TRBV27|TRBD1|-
TGTGCCAGCAGAGTAACAGGGGATATATACTACAATGAGCAGTTCTTC
CASRVTGDIYYNEQFF
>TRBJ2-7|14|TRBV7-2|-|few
TGTGCCAGCAGCTTTCGCAGGGAAACCTACGAGCAGTACTTC
CASSFRRETYEQYF
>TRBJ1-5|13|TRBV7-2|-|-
TGTGCCAGCAGTCCAGAAGAGGATCAGCCCCAGCATTTT
CASSPEEDQPQHF
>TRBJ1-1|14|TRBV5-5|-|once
TGTGCCAGCAGCCCCTTGGGGAGGGACACTGAAGCTTTCTTT
CASSPLGRDTEAFF
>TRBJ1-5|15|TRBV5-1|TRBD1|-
TGCGCCAGCAGCTACGGGACAGGGGAAGGTCAGCCCCAGCATTTT
CASSYGTGEGQPQHF
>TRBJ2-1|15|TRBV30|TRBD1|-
TGTGCCTGGCCGTCCCCGGGACAGAGCTACAATGAGCAGTTCTTC
CAWPSPGQSYNEQFF
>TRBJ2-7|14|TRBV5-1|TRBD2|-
TGCGCCAGCAGCTTCGGGACTAGCTCCTACGAGCAGTACTTC
CASSFGTSSYEQYF
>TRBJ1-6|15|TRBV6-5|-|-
TGTGCCAGCAGTTACGAGGCAGCTTCCCATTCACCCCTCCACTTT
CASSYEAASHSPLHF
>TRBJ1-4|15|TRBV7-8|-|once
TGTGCCAGCAGCCACGTGAGATCAACTAATGAAAAACTGTTTTTT
CASSHVRSTNEKLFF
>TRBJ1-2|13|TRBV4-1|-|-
TGCGCCAGCAGCCCTACAGGGAACTATGGCTACACCTTC
CASSPTGNYGYTF
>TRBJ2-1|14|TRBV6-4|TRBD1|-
TGTGCCAGCAGAAAGACAGGGGAAAAGGGTGAGCAGTTCTTC
CASRKTGEKGEQFF
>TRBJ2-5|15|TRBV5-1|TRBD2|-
TGCGCCAGCAGCCCGGGAGGGGGGGACCAAGAGACCCAGTACTTC
CASSPGGGDQETQYF
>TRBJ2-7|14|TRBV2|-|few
TGTGCCAGCAGTGAGGATCCCGGGGTGCTCGAGCAGTACTTC
CASSEDPGVLEQYF
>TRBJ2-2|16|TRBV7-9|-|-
TGTGCCAGCAGCTCCCCCTCAGCGGTGAACACCGGGGAGCTGTTTTTT
CASSSPSAVNTGELFF
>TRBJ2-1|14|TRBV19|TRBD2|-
TGTGCCAGTAGCCTAGCGGGAGGCTGGAATGAGCAGTTCTTC
CASSLAGGWNEQFF
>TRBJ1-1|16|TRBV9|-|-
TGTGCCAGCAGCCCTGGGTTGGGGGCAGTGGTCACTGAAGCTTTCTTT
CASSPGLGAVVTEAFF
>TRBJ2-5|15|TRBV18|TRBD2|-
TGTGCCAGCTCACCCTTAGCGGGGACCCAAGAGACCCAGTACTTC
CASSPLAGTQETQYF
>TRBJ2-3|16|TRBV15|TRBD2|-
TGTGCCACCAGCGGCGGGGGGTTGGCCCTACTTGATACGCAGTATTTT
CATSGGGLALLDTQYF
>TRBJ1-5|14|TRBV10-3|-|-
TGTGCCATCAGTGAGCGGGGGGCCGGACAGCCCCAGCATTTT
CAISERGAGQPQHF
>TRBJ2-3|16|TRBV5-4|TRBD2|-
TGTGCCAGCAGCTTCGAGGGACTAGCAAGCACAGATACGCAGTATTTT
CASSFEGLASTDTQYF
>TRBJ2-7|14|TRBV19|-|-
TGTGCCAGTAGTTTAAGACAGAGCTCCTACGAGCAGTACTTC
CASSLRQSSYEQYF
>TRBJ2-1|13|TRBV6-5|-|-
TGTGCCAGCAGTTACTCGAGGGTAAATGAGCAGTTCTTC
CASSYSRVNEQFF
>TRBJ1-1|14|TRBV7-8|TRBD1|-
TGTGCCAGCAGCCCGACAGGGGAAGGGACTGAAGCTTTCTTT
CASSPTGEGTEAFF
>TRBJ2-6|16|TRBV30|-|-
TGTGCCTGGAGAAGGGGGAAGAGTGGAGGGGCCAACGTCCTGACTTTC
CAWRRGKSGGANVLTF
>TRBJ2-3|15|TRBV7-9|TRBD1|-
TGTGCCAGCAGCTGGCCGGGACAGTTCACAGATACGCAGTATTTT
CASSWPGQFTDTQYF
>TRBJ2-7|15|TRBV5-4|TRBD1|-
TGTGCCAGCAGCTTGGCGGGGACAGGGGGGTTCGAGCAGTACTTC
CASSLAGTGGFEQYF